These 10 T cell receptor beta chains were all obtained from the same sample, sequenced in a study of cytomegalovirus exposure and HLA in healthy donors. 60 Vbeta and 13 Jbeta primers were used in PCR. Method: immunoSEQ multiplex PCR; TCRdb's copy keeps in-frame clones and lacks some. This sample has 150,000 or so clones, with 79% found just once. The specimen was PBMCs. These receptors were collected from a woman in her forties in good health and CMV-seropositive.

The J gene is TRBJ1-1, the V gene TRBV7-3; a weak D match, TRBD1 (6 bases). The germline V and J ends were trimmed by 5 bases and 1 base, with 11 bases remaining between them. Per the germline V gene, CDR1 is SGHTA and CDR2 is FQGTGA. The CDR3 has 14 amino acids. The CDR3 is CASSRSDRNTEAFF. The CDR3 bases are TGTGCCAGCAGCCGATCGGACAGGAACACTGAAGCTTTCTTT.

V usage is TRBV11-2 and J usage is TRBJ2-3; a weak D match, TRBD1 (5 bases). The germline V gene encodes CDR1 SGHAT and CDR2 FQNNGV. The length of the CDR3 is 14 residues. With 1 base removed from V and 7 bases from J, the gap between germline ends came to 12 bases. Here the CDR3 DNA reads TGTGCCAGCAGCTTAGGCTTAGGGGTCTATACGCAGTATTTT. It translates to CASSLGLGVYTQYF.

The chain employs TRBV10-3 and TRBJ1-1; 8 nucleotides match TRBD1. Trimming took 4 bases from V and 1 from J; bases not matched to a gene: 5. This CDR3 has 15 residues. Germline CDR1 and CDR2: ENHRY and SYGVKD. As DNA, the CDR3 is TGTGCCATCAGTGCCCCGGGACAGGAGAACACTGAAGCTTTCTTT. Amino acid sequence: CAISAPGQENTEAFF.

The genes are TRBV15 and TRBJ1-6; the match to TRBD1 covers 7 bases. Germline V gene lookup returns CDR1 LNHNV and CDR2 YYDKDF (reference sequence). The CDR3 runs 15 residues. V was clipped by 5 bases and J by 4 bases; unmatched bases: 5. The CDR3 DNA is TGTGCCACCAGCTGGGGACAGATTTATAATTCACCCCTCCACTTT. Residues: CATSWGQIYNSPLHF. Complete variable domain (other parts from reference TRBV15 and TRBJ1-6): DAMVIQNPRYQVTQFGKPVTLSCSQTLNHNVMYWYQQKSSQAPKLLFHYYDKDFNNEADTPDNFQSRRPNTSFCFLDIRSPGLGDTAMYLCATSWGQIYNSPLHFGNGTRLTVT.

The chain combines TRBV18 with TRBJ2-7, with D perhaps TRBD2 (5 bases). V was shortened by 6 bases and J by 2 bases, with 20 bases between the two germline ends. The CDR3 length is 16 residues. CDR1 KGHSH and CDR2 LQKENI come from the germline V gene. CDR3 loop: CASSETHGVGAYEQYF. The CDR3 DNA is TGTGCCAGCTCCGAAACCCACGGGGTCGGGGCCTACGAGCAGTACTTC.

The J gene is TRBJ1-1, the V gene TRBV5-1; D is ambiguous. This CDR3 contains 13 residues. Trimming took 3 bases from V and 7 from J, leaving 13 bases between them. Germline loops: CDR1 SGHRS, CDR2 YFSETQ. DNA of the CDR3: TGCGCCAGCAGCTCTGGCTTACAAGTTGAAGCTTTCTTT. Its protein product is CASSSGLQVEAFF.

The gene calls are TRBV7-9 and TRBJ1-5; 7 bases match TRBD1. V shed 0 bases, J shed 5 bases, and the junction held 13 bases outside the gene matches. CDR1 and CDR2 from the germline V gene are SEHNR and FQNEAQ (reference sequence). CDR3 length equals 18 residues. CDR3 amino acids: CASSLAGILDRRDQPQHF. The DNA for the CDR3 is TGTGCCAGCAGCTTAGCGGGGATTTTGGACAGGCGGGATCAGCCCCAGCATTTT.

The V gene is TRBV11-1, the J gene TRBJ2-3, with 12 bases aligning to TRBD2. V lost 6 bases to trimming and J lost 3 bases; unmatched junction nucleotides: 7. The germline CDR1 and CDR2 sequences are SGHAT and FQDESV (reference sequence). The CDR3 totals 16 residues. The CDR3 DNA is TGTGCCAGCAGGGGGAACGGACTAGCGGGGACAGATACGCAGTATTTT. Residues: CASRGNGLAGTDTQYF.

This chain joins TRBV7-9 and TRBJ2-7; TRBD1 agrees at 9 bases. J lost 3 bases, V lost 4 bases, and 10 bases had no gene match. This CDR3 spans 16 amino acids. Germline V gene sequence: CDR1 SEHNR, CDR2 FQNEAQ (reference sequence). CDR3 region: CASSSYPGQGFYEQYF. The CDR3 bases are TGTGCCAGCAGCTCCTACCCGGGACAGGGATTCTACGAGCAGTACTTC.

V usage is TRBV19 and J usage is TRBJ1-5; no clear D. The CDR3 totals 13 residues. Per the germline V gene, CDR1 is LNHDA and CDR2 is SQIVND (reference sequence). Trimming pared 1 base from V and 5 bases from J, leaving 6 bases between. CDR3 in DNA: TGTGCCAGTAGTATAGCAGGCGATCAGCCCCAGCATTTT. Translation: CASSIAGDQPQHF.